This record covers a single T cell receptor (beta chain). Its antigen is currently unknown. Naive CD4+ T cells were purified with Tregs depleted by CD25. V gave up 3 bases and J gave up 5 bases; unmatched junction bases: 5. This CDR3 has 15 amino acids. CDR1 and CDR2 (germline): KGHSH, LQKENI. General study results and limits: Larger-cohort validation covered only one TCR beta V-J rearrangement.

Semi-nested PCR with Nested Universal Primer A followed constant-region reverse priming of full-length variable regions. TCRdb re-called the 5' RACE reads through MiXCR, storing one row per CDR3 protein. The sample has tens of thousands of distinct CDR3 sequences; 15% to 20% are singletons. This chain links TRBV18 with TRBJ2-5, with 11 bases identical to TRBD2. The source of this sequence is a female donor with breast cancer. The sample consisted of naive CD4+ T cells sorted from blood. The subset is: naive CD4+ T cells, CD4+CD45RA+CD25-. The chain's CDR3 is CASSPTTSGTETQYF. The CDR3 region has the DNA TGTGCCAGCTCACCTACGACTAGCGGGACGGAGACCCAGTACTTC.